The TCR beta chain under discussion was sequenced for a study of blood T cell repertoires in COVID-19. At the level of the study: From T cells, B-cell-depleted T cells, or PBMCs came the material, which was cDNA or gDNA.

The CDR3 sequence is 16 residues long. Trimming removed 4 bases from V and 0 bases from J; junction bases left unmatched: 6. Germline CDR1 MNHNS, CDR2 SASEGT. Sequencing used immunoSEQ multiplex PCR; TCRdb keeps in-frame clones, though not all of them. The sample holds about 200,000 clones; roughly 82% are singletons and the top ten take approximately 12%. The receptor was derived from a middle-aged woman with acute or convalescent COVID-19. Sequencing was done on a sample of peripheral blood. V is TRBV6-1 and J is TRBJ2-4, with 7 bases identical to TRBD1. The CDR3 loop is CASSVYRGIAKNIQYF. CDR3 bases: TGTGCCAGCAGTGTTTACAGGGGTATAGCCAAAAACATTCAGTACTTC.